This TCR beta chain was sequenced in a study of blood T cells in healthy people across ages. Study-wide points: Among long-lived donors, naive CD4+ cells were more numerous and diversity higher than in aged donors.

There are 16 residues in the CDR3. Germline lookup yields CDR1 MNHNS and CDR2 SASEGT. V lost 6 bases and J lost 2; bases outside the gene matches: 6. This clonotype occurred a few times. Its antigen remains unidentified. The second PCR ran roughly 6 to 11 cycles with a sample-barcoded 5' primer and J-beta primers. MiXCR was run by TCRdb on the 5' RACE reads, yielding one entry per CDR3 protein. This sample yields about 570,000 distinct CDR3 sequences, of which about 26% are seen a single time; approximately 17% belongs to the top ten. Sample: blood. This clonotype originated in a woman in her seventies in good health. The chain carries TRBV6-1 and TRBJ2-7, with TRBD2 matching over 14 bases. The CDR3 coding sequence is TGTGCCAGCAGGCGCCAGACTAGCGGGAGGGCCTACGAGCAGTACTTC. Amino acids: CASRRQTSGRAYEQYF.